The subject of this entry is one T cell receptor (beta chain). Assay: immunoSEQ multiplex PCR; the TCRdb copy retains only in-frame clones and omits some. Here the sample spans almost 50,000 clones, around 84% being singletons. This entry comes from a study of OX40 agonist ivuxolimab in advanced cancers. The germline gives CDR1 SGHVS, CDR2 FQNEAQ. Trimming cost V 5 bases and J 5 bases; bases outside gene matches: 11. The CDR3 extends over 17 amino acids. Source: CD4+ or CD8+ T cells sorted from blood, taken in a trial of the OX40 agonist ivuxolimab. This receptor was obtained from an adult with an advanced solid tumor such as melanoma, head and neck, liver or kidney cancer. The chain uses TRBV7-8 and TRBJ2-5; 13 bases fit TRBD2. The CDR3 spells CASSPRTSGSGRETQYF. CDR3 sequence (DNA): TGTGCCAGCAGCCCCCGGACTAGCGGGAGTGGGCGGGAGACCCAGTACTTC.